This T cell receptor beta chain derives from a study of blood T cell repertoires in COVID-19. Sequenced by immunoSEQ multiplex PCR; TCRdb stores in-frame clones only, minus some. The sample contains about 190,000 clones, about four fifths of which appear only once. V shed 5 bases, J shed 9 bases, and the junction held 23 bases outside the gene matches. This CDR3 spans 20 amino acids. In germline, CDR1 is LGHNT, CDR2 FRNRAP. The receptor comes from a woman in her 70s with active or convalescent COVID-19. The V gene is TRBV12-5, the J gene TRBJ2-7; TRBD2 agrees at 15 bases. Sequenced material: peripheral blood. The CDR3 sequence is CASGTRHSGTSGRPPSTQYF. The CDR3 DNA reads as TGTGCTAGTGGTACTCGTCATTCCGGGACTAGCGGGAGGCCCCCCTCTACGCAGTACTTC.